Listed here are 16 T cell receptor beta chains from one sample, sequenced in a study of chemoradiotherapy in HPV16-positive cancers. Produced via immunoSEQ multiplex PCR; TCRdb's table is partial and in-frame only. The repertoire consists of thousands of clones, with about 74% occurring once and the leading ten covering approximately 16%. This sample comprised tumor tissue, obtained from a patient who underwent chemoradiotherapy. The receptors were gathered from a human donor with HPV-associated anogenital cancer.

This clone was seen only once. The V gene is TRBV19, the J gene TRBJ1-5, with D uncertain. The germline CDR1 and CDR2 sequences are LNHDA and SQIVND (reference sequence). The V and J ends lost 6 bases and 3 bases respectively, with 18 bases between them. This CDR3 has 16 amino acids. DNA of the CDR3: TGTGCCAGTAGGGTCGAACTCGGGCAGCTCAATCAGCCCCAGCATTTT. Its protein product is CASRVELGQLNQPQHF.

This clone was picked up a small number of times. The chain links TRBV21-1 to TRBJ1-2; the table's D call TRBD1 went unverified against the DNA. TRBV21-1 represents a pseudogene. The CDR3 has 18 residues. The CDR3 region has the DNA TGTGCCAGCAGCAAAAGGAGATGGGACAGGAGATGGTTCTATGGCTACACCTTC. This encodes CASSKRRWDRRWFYGYTF.

Here the CDR3 DNA reads TGCGCCAGCAGCCAAGATCCCGGGACAGACTATGGCTACACCTTC. It yields the protein CASSQDPGTDYGYTF. V usage is TRBV4-1 and J usage is TRBJ1-2, with 7 positions matching TRBD1. Germline V gene lookup returns CDR1 MGHRA and CDR2 YSYEKL. J lost 3 bases, V lost 0 bases, and 4 bases had no gene match. The CDR3 sequence is 15 residues long.

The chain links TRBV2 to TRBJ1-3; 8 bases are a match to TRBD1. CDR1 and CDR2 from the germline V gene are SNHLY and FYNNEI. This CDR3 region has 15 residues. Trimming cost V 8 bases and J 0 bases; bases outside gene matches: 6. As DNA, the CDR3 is TGTGCCAGCGGGGACAGGTTAAACTCTGGAAACACCATATATTTT. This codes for CASGDRLNSGNTIYF.

CDR3 loop: CASTNPDRSNIQYF. DNA of the CDR3: TGTGCCAGCACCAATCCGGACAGGAGCAACATTCAGTACTTC. V usage is TRBV11-2 and J usage is TRBJ2-4; 7 bases are a match to TRBD1. Trimming at V came to 7 bases and at J to 7 bases, leaving 10 bases not matched to a gene. The CDR3 runs to 14 residues. The germline CDR1 and CDR2 sequences are SGHAT and FQNNGV. Looking up the rest from reference TRBV11-2 and TRBJ2-4 gives the full variable domain: EAGVAQSPRYKIIEKRQSVAFWCNPISGHATLYWYQQILGQGPKLLIQFQNNGVVDDSQLPKDRFSAERLKGVDSTLKIQPAKLEDSAVYLCASTNPDRSNIQYFGAGTRLSVL.

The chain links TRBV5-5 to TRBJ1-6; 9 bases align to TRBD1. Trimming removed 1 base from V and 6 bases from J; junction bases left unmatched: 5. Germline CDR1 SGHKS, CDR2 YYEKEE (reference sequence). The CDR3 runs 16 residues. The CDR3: CASSLRGTGTNSPLHF. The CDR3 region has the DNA TGTGCCAGCAGCTTGCGAGGGACAGGGACTAATTCACCCCTCCACTTT.

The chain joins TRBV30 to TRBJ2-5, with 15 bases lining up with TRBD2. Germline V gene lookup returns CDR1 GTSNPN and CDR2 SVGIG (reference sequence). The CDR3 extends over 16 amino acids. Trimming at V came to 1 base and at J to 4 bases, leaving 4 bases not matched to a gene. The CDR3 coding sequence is TGTGCCTGGAGTGCCGGACTAGCGGGGGGGAGAGAGACCCAGTACTTC. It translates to CAWSAGLAGGRETQYF. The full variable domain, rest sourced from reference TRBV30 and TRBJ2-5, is SQTIHQWPATLVQPVGSPLSLECTVEGTSNPNLYWYRQAAGRGLQLLFYSVGIGQISSEVPQNLSASRPQDRQFILSSKKLLLSDSGFYLCAWSAGLAGGRETQYFGPGTRLLVL.

Here the CDR3 reads CASSKLQGRDEQYF. The CDR3 DNA is TGTGCCAGTAGTAAATTACAGGGTCGCGACGAGCAGTACTTC. The chain links TRBV19 to TRBJ2-7, with D possibly being TRBD1 (6 bases). The CDR3 sequence is 14 residues long. Germline loops: CDR1 LNHDA, CDR2 SQIVND (reference sequence). The germline V and J ends were trimmed by 4 bases and 5 bases, with 15 bases remaining between them. The entire variable domain, with the rest obtained from reference TRBV19 and TRBJ2-7, is as follows: DGGITQSPKYLFRKEGQNVTLSCEQNLNHDAMYWYRQDPGQGLRLIYYSQIVNDFQKGDIAEGYSVSREKKESFPLTVTSAQKNPTAFYLCASSKLQGRDEQYFGPGTRLTVT.

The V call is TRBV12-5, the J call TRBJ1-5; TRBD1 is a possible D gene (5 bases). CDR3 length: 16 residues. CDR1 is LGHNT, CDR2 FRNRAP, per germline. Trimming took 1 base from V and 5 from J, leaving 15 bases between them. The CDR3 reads CASGLAVYAGDQPQHF. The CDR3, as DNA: TGTGCTAGTGGTTTGGCCGTATATGCGGGGGATCAGCCCCAGCATTTT.

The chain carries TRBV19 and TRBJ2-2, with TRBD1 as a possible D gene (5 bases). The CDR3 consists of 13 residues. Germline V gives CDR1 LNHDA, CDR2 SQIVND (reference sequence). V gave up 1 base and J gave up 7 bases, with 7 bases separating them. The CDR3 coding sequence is TGTGCCAGTAGTATAGGACAGTACGGGGAGCTGTTTTTT. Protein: CASSIGQYGELFF.

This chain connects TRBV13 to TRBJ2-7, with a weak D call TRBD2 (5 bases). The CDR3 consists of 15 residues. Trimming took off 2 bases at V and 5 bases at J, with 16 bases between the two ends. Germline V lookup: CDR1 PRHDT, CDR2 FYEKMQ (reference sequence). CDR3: CASSLTTLKEDEQYF. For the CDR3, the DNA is TGTGCCAGCAGCTTAACGACACTGAAGGAGGACGAGCAGTACTTC.

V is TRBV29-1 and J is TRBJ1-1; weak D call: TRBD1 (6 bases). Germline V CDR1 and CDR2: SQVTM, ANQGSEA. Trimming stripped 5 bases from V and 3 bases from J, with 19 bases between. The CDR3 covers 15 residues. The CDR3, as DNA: TGCAGCGTTCTGTGGGGGGCAGGGGTATACACTGAAGCTTTCTTT. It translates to CSVLWGAGVYTEAFF.

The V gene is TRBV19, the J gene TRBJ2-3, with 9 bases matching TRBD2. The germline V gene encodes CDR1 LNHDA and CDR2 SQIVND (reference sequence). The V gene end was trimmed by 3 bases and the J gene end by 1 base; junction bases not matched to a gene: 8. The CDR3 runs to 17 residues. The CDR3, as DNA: TGTGCCAGTAGTATTAGCGGGGGACTCCTCCGCACAGATACGCAGTATTTT. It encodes CASSISGGLLRTDTQYF.

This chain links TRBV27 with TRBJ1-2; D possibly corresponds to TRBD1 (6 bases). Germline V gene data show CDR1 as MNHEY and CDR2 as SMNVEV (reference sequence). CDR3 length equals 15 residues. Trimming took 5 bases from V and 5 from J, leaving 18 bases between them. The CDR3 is CASSPNLGQGYGYTF. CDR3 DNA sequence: TGTGCCAGCAGTCCCAACCTGGGGCAGGGGTATGGCTACACCTTC.

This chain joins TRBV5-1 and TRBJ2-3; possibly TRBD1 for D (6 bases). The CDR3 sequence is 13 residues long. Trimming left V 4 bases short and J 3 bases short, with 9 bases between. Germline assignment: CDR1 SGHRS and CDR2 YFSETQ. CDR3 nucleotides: TGCGCCAGCAGCCCCCAGGGGACAGATACGCAGTATTTT. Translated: CASSPQGTDTQYF. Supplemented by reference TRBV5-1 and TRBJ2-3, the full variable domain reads KAGVTQTPRYLIKTRGQQVTLSCSPISGHRSVSWYQQTPGQGLQFLFEYFSETQRNKGNFPGRFSGRQFSNSRSEMNVSTLELGDSALYLCASSPQGTDTQYFGPGTRLTVL.

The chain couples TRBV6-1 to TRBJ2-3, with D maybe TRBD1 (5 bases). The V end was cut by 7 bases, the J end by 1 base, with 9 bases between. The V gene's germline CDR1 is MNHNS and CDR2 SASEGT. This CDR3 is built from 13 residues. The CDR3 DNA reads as TGTGCCAGCATAGGGGCTGGCACAGATACGCAGTATTTT. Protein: CASIGAGTDTQYF.